Each of the 27 T cell receptor beta chains below was sequenced from the same sample in a study of T-cell reconstitution after alpha-beta-depleted transplantation in children (dated by TCRdb to the mid-2010s). The method was PCR. Sequencing was carried out with an Illumina HiSeq 2500. TCR libraries were prepared with molecular barcoding, using unique molecular identifiers to normalize TCRbeta repertoire quantification. TCRdb reprocessing: public reads trimmed at Q25 with fastp, clones called with MiXCR, in-frame beta chains kept. Each CDR3 protein appears once, grouped with its most common genes and DNA. The sample table shows some 500,000 distinct CDR3 sequences, and 32% are seen once. The ten most abundant clones make up 2% to 2.5% of the sample. The material sequenced was PBMCs from the stem cell graft donor, taken from the stem cell graft. The receptors were gathered from a human donor who donated a stem cell graft to a child with aplastic anemia.

This clonotype was recorded a few times. The rearrangement joins TRBV6-5 to TRBJ2-1, with 7 bases matching TRBD1. The length of the CDR3 is 13 residues. V dropped 6 bases and J dropped 9; count of bases not matched to a gene: 8. CDR1 is MNHEY and CDR2 is SVGAGI in the germline V gene. Written as DNA, the CDR3 is TGTGCCAGCAGCTACAGGGGTCGGGGTGAGCAGTTCTTC. Its protein product is CASSYRGRGEQFF.

The CDR3 here is CASSLEPGQARGEQYF. The DNA for the CDR3 is TGTGCCAGCAGCTTAGAGCCAGGACAGGCCCGGGGCGAGCAGTACTTC. The chain carries TRBV7-6 and TRBJ2-7, with TRBD1 identical over 7 bases. The V gene end was trimmed by 1 base and the J gene end by 6 bases; junction bases not matched to a gene: 12. CDR3 size: 16 residues. The germline V gene has CDR1 SGHVS and CDR2 FNYEAQ. The variable domain in full, completed from reference TRBV7-6 and TRBJ2-7, reads GAGVSQSPRYKVTKRGQDVALRCDPISGHVSLYWYRQALGQGPEFLTYFNYEAQQDKSGLPNDRFSAERPEGSISTLTIQRTEQRDSAMYRCASSLEPGQARGEQYFGPGTRLTVT.

This clonotype was found a few times. The V and J genes are TRBV5-1 and TRBJ2-7, with D perhaps assigned TRBD1 or TRBD2 (5 bases each). The ends were cut back, 4 bases at V and 7 bases at J, with 15 bases in the middle. The CDR3 extends over 13 amino acids. Per germline, CDR1 SGHRS and CDR2 YFSETQ. For the CDR3, the DNA is TGCGCCAGCAGCCCGGGACGGAGCCTTGAGCAGTACTTC. Its translation: CASSPGRSLEQYF.

Only a few counts were recorded for this clonotype. Mismatch with germline at one junction end may stem from a read error. V is TRBV7-2 and J is TRBJ1-1; TRBD1 might be the D (6 bases). The CDR3 runs to 14 residues. Per the germline V gene, CDR1 is SGHTA and CDR2 is FQGNSA. CDR3 DNA: TGTGCCAGCAGCTTCCGGCGGAGGACAGCTGAGGCTTTCTTT. Residues: CASSFRRRTAEAFF.

V is TRBV4-3 and J is TRBJ2-6; D unclear. Germline-derived CDR1 and CDR2 are LGHNA and YSLEER. This CDR3 region has 16 residues. V lost 1 base and J 0 bases, leaving 7 bases between the germline ends. The CDR3 DNA reads as TGCGCCAGCAGCCAAGGAGACCGCTCTGGGGCCAACGTCCTGACTTTC. Its translation is CASSQGDRSGANVLTF.

This clonotype was recorded a few times. The chain carries TRBV6-5 and TRBJ2-1; 7 bases are shared with TRBD2. There are 13 residues in the CDR3. The V gene end was trimmed by 8 bases and the J gene end by 1 base; junction bases not matched to a gene: 2. Germline values: CDR1 MNHEY, CDR2 SVGAGI. The CDR3 here is CASGRESYNEQFF. The CDR3 DNA reads TGTGCCAGCGGGAGGGAGTCCTACAATGAGCAGTTCTTC.

The genes are TRBV12-5 and TRBJ2-4, with 7 bases lining up with TRBD2. V shed 5 bases and J 3 bases; nucleotides not matched to a gene: 7. Germline CDR1 LGHNT, CDR2 FRNRAP. This CDR3 is 15 amino acids long. The CDR3 DNA follows: TGTGCTAGTGGTATGGGGGTAGCGGGCAAAAACATTCAGTACTTC. Translated: CASGMGVAGKNIQYF.

This clonotype was observed at least ten times. The chain employs TRBV6-2 or TRBV6-3 and TRBJ2-3; TRBD2 aligns across 8 bases. The CDR3 length is 15 residues. Germline lookup yields CDR1 MNHEY and CDR2 SVGEGT. Germline trimming cut 8 bases from V and 2 bases from J; bases unmatched to any gene: 9. The CDR3 loop is CASSGAGGATDTQYF. The CDR3 DNA sequence: TGTGCCAGCTCCGGCGCGGGAGGTGCCACAGATACGCAGTATTTT.

The chain links TRBV20-1 to TRBJ2-2; D might be TRBD2 (5 bases). Germline assignment: CDR1 DFQATT and CDR2 SNEGSKA (reference sequence). The CDR3 contains 13 residues. V lost 3 bases and J 5 bases, leaving 10 bases between the germline ends. The CDR3 nucleotides read TGCAGTGCTAGGACTATGCTAACCGGGGAGCTGTTTTTT. Translated, it gives CSARTMLTGELFF.

This clonotype was seen a handful of times. The chain recombines TRBV7-9 with TRBJ1-1; 7 bases line up with TRBD1. This CDR3 contains 15 residues. After removal of 1 base from V and 5 bases from J, the junction contained 7 bases not matched to a gene. The germline gives CDR1 SEHNR, CDR2 FQNEAQ (reference sequence). CDR3 sequence (DNA): TGTGCCAGCAGCTTAGTGGGACAGTCCCTTACTGAAGCTTTCTTT. Encoded protein: CASSLVGQSLTEAFF. Combining the CDR3 with reference TRBV7-9 and TRBJ1-1 gives the whole variable domain DTGVSQNPRHKITKRGQNVTFRCDPISEHNRLYWYRQTLGQGPEFLTYFQNEAQLEKSRLLSDRFSAERPKGSFSTLEIQRTEQGDSAMYLCASSLVGQSLTEAFFGQGTRLTVV.

This clonotype has more than one count but fewer than ten. The V and J genes are TRBV7-2 and TRBJ1-5; 9 bases agree with TRBD1. The J segment lost 4 bases and the V segment lost 8 bases, leaving 3 bases of the junction unmatched. From germline, CDR1 is SGHTA and CDR2 FQGNSA. The CDR3 sequence is 13 residues long. The CDR3: CASGGQGNQPQHF. CDR3 in DNA: TGTGCCAGCGGGGGACAGGGAAATCAGCCCCAGCATTTT.

This sequence joins TRBV20-1 and TRBJ2-3; 8 bases match TRBD1. V lost 5 bases to trimming and J lost 5 bases; unmatched junction nucleotides: 27. The CDR3 loop spans 20 amino acids. Germline CDR1 and CDR2: DFQATT and SNEGSKA (reference sequence). CDR3 protein: CSAHHWDRRGPGPHRDTQYF. Here the CDR3 DNA reads TGCAGTGCTCATCATTGGGACAGGAGGGGACCGGGACCCCACAGAGATACGCAGTATTTT.

This CDR3 reads CASDRGRITGELFF. Here the CDR3 DNA reads TGTGCCAGCGACAGGGGGCGTATCACCGGGGAGCTGTTTTTT. The chain carries TRBV2 and TRBJ2-2; 10 bases map to TRBD1. V dropped 8 bases and J dropped 4; count of bases not matched to a gene: 4. The CDR3 runs to 14 residues. Germline CDR1 reads SNHLY; CDR2 reads FYNNEI. The complete variable domain, with remaining parts taken from reference TRBV2 and TRBJ2-2, reads EPEVTQTPSHQVTQMGQEVILRCVPISNHLYFYWYRQILGQKVEFLVSFYNNEISEKSEIFDDQFSVERPDGSNFTLKIRSTKLEDSAMYFCASDRGRITGELFFGEGSRLTVL.

CDR3 protein: CASQSGRANEQFF. CDR3 bases: TGTGCCAGCCAAAGCGGGAGGGCAAATGAGCAGTTCTTC. The J gene is TRBJ2-1, the V gene TRBV14, with TRBD2 matching 10 bases. The V gene's germline CDR1 is SGHDN and CDR2 FVKESK. The CDR3 has 13 residues. V shed 8 bases, J shed 7 bases, and the junction held 5 bases outside the gene matches.

This clonotype was seen more than once but under ten times. CDR3: CSVVGPIDRANTEAFF. The CDR3 DNA follows: TGCAGCGTTGTGGGCCCCATCGACAGGGCGAACACTGAAGCTTTCTTT. The chain is built from TRBV29-1 and TRBJ1-1; 7 bases are a match to TRBD1. This CDR3 contains 16 residues. Germline CDR1 SQVTM, CDR2 ANQGSEA. Unmatched junction bases numbered 12, after V lost 4 bases and J lost 1 base.

V gene TRBV6-1 combines with J gene TRBJ1-2, with 8 bases identical to TRBD1. V lost 1 base, J lost 8 bases, and 6 bases stayed unmatched. The CDR3 sequence is 14 residues long. The germline V gene has CDR1 MNHNS and CDR2 SASEGT. CDR3 coding DNA: TGTGCCAGCAGTGAAGGAGGACAGGGTTGGGGCTACACCTTC. Amino acids: CASSEGGQGWGYTF.

The chain recombines TRBV12-3 or TRBV12-4 with TRBJ2-1, with D hard to call. The CDR3 has 12 amino acids. V was clipped by 5 bases and J by 4 bases, with 6 bases between them. CDR3 sequence reads: CASSAAYNEQFF. In DNA, the CDR3 is TGTGCCAGCAGTGCCGCTTACAATGAGCAGTTCTTC.

This chain links TRBV7-9 with TRBJ2-7; D is ambiguous. Germline CDR1 is SEHNR and CDR2 is FQNEAQ (reference sequence). V lost 5 bases and J 3 bases, leaving 8 bases between the germline ends. There are 12 residues in the CDR3. Here the CDR3 reads CASSPPIYEQYF. The CDR3 DNA reads TGTGCCAGCAGCCCCCCCATCTACGAGCAGTACTTC.

The V call is TRBV5-4, the J call TRBJ2-2, with 7 bases matching TRBD1. The germline V gene has CDR1 SGHNT and CDR2 YYREEE (reference sequence). The CDR3 has 18 residues. J gave up 2 bases and V 5 bases, and 15 bases lay outside the gene matches. The CDR3 reads CASRYRRGGGGNTGELFF. The CDR3 nucleotides are TGTGCCAGCAGGTACCGCCGAGGGGGCGGAGGAAACACCGGGGAGCTGTTTTTT.

This rearrangement joins TRBV5-1 to TRBJ2-7, with TRBD1 as a possible D gene (6 bases). Trimming left V 8 bases short and J 6 bases short, with 18 bases between. From germline, CDR1 is SGHRS and CDR2 YFSETQ. CDR3 length: 13 amino acids. The CDR3 nucleotides are TGCGCCAGGATCCACGGGACAATCGGCGAGCAGTACGTC. Its translation: CARIHGTIGEQYV.

V is TRBV29-1 and J is TRBJ2-1; 8 bases fit TRBD1. The V and J ends lost 7 bases and 5 bases, in that order; junction bases with no gene match: 16. The CDR3 has 16 residues. Germline-derived CDR1 and CDR2 are SQVTM and ANQGSEA. The CDR3 DNA follows: TGCAGCGACATGTGGAGCGGCAGGGGGCTACACAATGAGCAGTTCTTC. This gives the protein CSDMWSGRGLHNEQFF.

The chain combines TRBV30 with TRBJ1-1; no firm D call. The CDR3 spans 11 residues. Germline V gene lookup returns CDR1 GTSNPN and CDR2 SVGIG (reference sequence). Trimming removed 1 base at V and 6 bases at J, with 6 bases between. The CDR3 loop reads CAWSGLAEAFF. CDR3 sequence (DNA): TGTGCCTGGAGTGGCTTGGCTGAAGCTTTCTTT.

As DNA, the CDR3 is TGCAGTGCTAGCCAGAGCTCCTACGAGCAGTACTTC. This gives the protein CSASQSSYEQYF. The V and J genes are TRBV20-1 and TRBJ2-7; D gene ambiguous. The CDR3 contains 12 residues. The ends were cut back, 3 bases at V and 0 bases at J, with 6 bases in the middle. Germline V gene sequence: CDR1 DFQATT, CDR2 SNEGSKA (reference sequence).

This clonotype was seen more than once but under ten times. The rearrangement links TRBV27 to TRBJ1-5, with D uncertain. The CDR3 contains 16 residues. Trimming left V 2 bases short and J 0 bases short, with 11 bases between. The V gene's germline CDR1 is MNHEY and CDR2 SMNVEV (reference sequence). CDR3 amino acids: CASSLTTSGSNQPQHF. DNA for the CDR3: TGTGCCAGCAGTTTAACTACTTCGGGTAGCAATCAGCCCCAGCATTTT.

This clonotype was seen at least ten times. This chain connects TRBV5-6 to TRBJ2-5, with 8 bases that match TRBD2. The CDR3 loop spans 16 amino acids. The germline CDR1 and CDR2 sequences are SGHDT and YYEEEE. V was clipped by 4 bases and J by 3 bases; unmatched bases: 11. This chain's CDR3 is CASSLRSGTWKETQYF. For the CDR3, the DNA is TGTGCCAGCAGCCTACGTAGCGGGACGTGGAAAGAGACCCAGTACTTC.

The chain is built from TRBV7-2 and TRBJ2-7; D perhaps matches TRBD2 (5 bases). The CDR3 sequence is 14 residues long. Germline CDR1 and CDR2: SGHTA and FQGNSA. With 6 bases removed from V and 4 bases from J, the gap between germline ends came to 16 bases. CDR3 nucleotide sequence: TGTGCCAGCAGTCAGCGGCCGGCCGGTTACGAGCAGTACTTC. The encoded protein is CASSQRPAGYEQYF.

The chain recombines TRBV7-3 with TRBJ2-3; D is unclear. V was cut by 5 bases and J by 6 bases, with 15 bases left in between. Germline CDR1 is SGHTA and CDR2 is FQGTGA. The CDR3 is 14 residues long. The CDR3 protein is CASSPKGYGDTQYF. The CDR3, as DNA: TGTGCCAGCAGCCCGAAAGGATACGGCGATACGCAGTATTTT. Filled out from reference TRBV7-3 and TRBJ2-3, the complete variable domain reads GAGVSQTPSNKVTEKGKYVELRCDPISGHTALYWYRQSLGQGPEFLIYFQGTGAADDSGLPNDRFFAVRPEGSVSTLKIQRTERGDSAVYLCASSPKGYGDTQYFGPGTRLTVL.